The rows below give T cell receptor beta chains drawn from one sample of a study of shared clonotypes between healthy human individuals. Sequenced by immunoSEQ multiplex PCR; TCRdb stores in-frame clones only, minus some. Of over 850,000 clones in the sample, approximately 78% were seen once. Material: memory CD4+ T cells from PBMCs. The receptors were sampled from a man aged 18 to 30 in good health. Some clones in this sample may be carry-over from other donors' samples. CDR3s include the opening cysteine and the closing phenylalanine or tryptophan. Fields, in order: CDR3 protein, CDR3 DNA, D gene, J gene, clone size, V gene. D genes are given only for firm matches. A clone size is listed for some rows: how often the clone was seen (once, few, many), or a class if it is expanded.

CDR3: CASSIDSYYGYTF; DNA: TGTGCCAGTAGTATAGACAGCTACTATGGCTACACCTTC; D: .; J: TRBJ1-2; size: .; V: TRBV19
CDR3: CASSPPLRFQGYNEQFF; DNA: TGTGCCAGCAGCCCCCCGCTACGGTTCCAGGGCTACAATGAGCAGTTCTTC; D: .; J: TRBJ2-1; size: .; V: TRBV7-8
CDR3: CASSQDLLYQPQHF; DNA: TGTGCCAGCAGCCAAGATCTCCTCTATCAGCCCCAGCATTTT; D: .; J: TRBJ1-5; size: .; V: TRBV4-2
CDR3: CASSLGQIYYGYTF; DNA: TGTGCCAGCAGTTTGGGACAGATATACTATGGCTACACCTTC; D: TRBD1; J: TRBJ1-2; size: .; V: TRBV6-1
CDR3: CASSPGRSTPEQYF; DNA: TGTGCCAGCAGTCCCGGACGTAGTACCCCCGAGCAGTACTTC; D: .; J: TRBJ2-7; size: few; V: TRBV6-1
CDR3: CASSFLGPYEQYF; DNA: TGTGCCAGCAGCTTTTTGGGACCCTACGAGCAGTACTTC; D: .; J: TRBJ2-7; size: .; V: TRBV11-2
CDR3: CASSPWRHEKGGYTF; DNA: TGTGCCAGCAGCCCCTGGCGACATGAAAAGGGTGGCTACACCTTC; D: .; J: TRBJ1-2; size: .; V: TRBV5-8
CDR3: CASSQAIREETQYF; DNA: TGCGCCAGCAGCCAAGCGATAAGGGAAGAGACCCAGTACTTC; D: .; J: TRBJ2-5; size: .; V: TRBV4-1
CDR3: CASDRGLYEQYF; DNA: TGTGCCAGTGACAGGGGGTTATACGAGCAGTACTTC; D: TRBD1; J: TRBJ2-7; size: .; V: TRBV2
CDR3: CAIGGFGAQYF; DNA: TGTGCCATAGGGGGGTTCGGGGCCCAGTACTTC; D: .; J: TRBJ2-5; size: .; V: TRBV6-1
CDR3: CASSEAAVRVETYEQYF; DNA: TGTGCCAGCAGTGAAGCGGCCGTTAGGGTAGAAACCTACGAGCAGTACTTC; D: .; J: TRBJ2-7; size: .; V: TRBV6-1
CDR3: CASSLPDGPSEAFF; DNA: TGCGCCAGCAGCTTGCCTGATGGTCCCTCGGAAGCTTTCTTT; D: .; J: TRBJ1-1; size: few; V: TRBV5-1
CDR3: CASSIGGAENTEAFF; DNA: TGTGCCAGCAGTATAGGAGGGGCCGAGAACACTGAAGCTTTCTTT; D: .; J: TRBJ1-1; size: .; V: TRBV28
CDR3: CASSLKGNQYF; DNA: TGTGCCAGCAGCTTAAAGGGTAACCAGTACTTC; D: .; J: TRBJ2-5; size: few; V: TRBV11-2
CDR3: CASSPTGGQPQHF; DNA: TGCGCCAGCAGCCCGACAGGGGGACAGCCCCAGCATTTT; D: TRBD1; J: TRBJ1-5; size: few; V: TRBV5-1
CDR3: CASSIRGPLPGELFF; DNA: TGTGCCAGTAGTATACGGGGTCCTCTACCCGGGGAGCTGTTTTTT; D: .; J: TRBJ2-2; size: .; V: TRBV19
CDR3: CSVAGLAVEQFF; DNA: TGCAGCGTTGCGGGACTAGCGGTTGAGCAGTTCTTC; D: TRBD2; J: TRBJ2-1; size: .; V: TRBV29-1
CDR3: CASSPLESNTEAFF; DNA: TGTGCCAGCTCACCATTGGAGAGTAACACTGAAGCTTTCTTT; D: .; J: TRBJ1-1; size: .; V: TRBV18
CDR3: CASSDTGAIEQFF; DNA: TGTGCCAGCAGTGACACAGGGGCTATTGAGCAGTTCTTC; D: TRBD1; J: TRBJ2-1; size: .; V: TRBV2
CDR3: CAISEATNYGYTF; DNA: TGTGCCATCAGTGAGGCCACTAACTATGGCTACACCTTC; D: .; J: TRBJ1-2; size: .; V: TRBV10-3
CDR3: CASSLVPFVSGLDGYTF; DNA: TGTGCCAGCAGTTTAGTCCCATTTGTATCAGGGTTGGATGGCTACACCTTC; D: .; J: TRBJ1-2; size: .; V: TRBV27
CDR3: CASSYATGAYGYTF; DNA: TGTGCCAGCAGTTACGCGACAGGGGCCTATGGCTACACCTTC; D: TRBD1; J: TRBJ1-2; size: .; V: TRBV6-6
CDR3: CASSQGIGRGQPSYSNQPQHF; DNA: TGTGCCAGCAGCCAGGGGATAGGACGGGGACAGCCCAGTTATAGCAATCAGCCCCAGCATTTT; D: TRBD1; J: TRBJ1-5; size: .; V: TRBV4-2
CDR3: CASSSSWMANTQYF; DNA: TGTGCCAGCAGCTCCAGTTGGATGGCGAATACGCAGTATTTT; D: .; J: TRBJ2-3; size: .; V: TRBV11-2
CDR3: CASHDPRQGDGYTF; DNA: TGCGCCAGTCACGATCCAAGACAGGGCGATGGCTACACCTTC; D: TRBD1; J: TRBJ1-2; size: few; V: TRBV5-1
CDR3: CASSVGRQPNTGELFF; DNA: TGCGCCAGCAGCGTGGGACGCCAACCGAACACCGGGGAGCTGTTTTTT; D: .; J: TRBJ2-2; size: .; V: TRBV5-1
CDR3: CASSLGGPEEQFF; DNA: TGTGCCAGCAGCTTAGGCGGCCCGGAGGAGCAGTTCTTC; D: .; J: TRBJ2-1; size: .; V: TRBV5-4
CDR3: CASSEILPLGRTNEKLFF; DNA: TGTGCCAGCAGTGAAATCCTACCCCTCGGACGGACTAATGAAAAACTGTTTTTT; D: .; J: TRBJ1-4; size: .; V: TRBV6-1
CDR3: CAWSGGVGEQFF; DNA: TGTGCCTGGAGTGGGGGGGTCGGTGAGCAGTTCTTC; D: .; J: TRBJ2-1; size: once; V: TRBV30
CDR3: CATSSPSGNRPEQFF; DNA: TGTGCCACCAGCAGTCCTAGCGGGAACCGTCCTGAGCAGTTCTTC; D: TRBD2; J: TRBJ2-1; size: .; V: TRBV15
CDR3: CASSQAPGLAGQETQYF; DNA: TGTGCCAGCAGCCAAGCACCGGGACTAGCGGGCCAAGAGACCCAGTACTTC; D: TRBD2; J: TRBJ2-5; size: .; V: TRBV4-2
CDR3: CASSKANTEAFF; DNA: TGTGCCAGCAGCAAGGCGAACACTGAAGCTTTCTTT; D: .; J: TRBJ1-1; size: few; V: TRBV2
CDR3: CASRPYRGRSYEQYF; DNA: TGTGCCAGCAGACCATACAGGGGGCGTTCTTACGAGCAGTACTTC; D: TRBD1; J: TRBJ2-7; size: .; V: TRBV28
CDR3: CASSVELAQTPQYF; DNA: TGTGCCAGCAGCGTAGAACTAGCCCAGACACCGCAGTATTTT; D: .; J: TRBJ2-3; size: .; V: TRBV9
CDR3: CASSEGQEYGYTF; DNA: TGTGCCAGCAGTGAAGGTCAAGAGTATGGCTACACCTTC; D: .; J: TRBJ1-2; size: .; V: TRBV6-1
CDR3: CASSLYKGDYGYTF; DNA: TGTGCCAGCAGTTTATATAAGGGGGACTATGGCTACACCTTC; D: .; J: TRBJ1-2; size: .; V: TRBV28
CDR3: CASSSPRSSPVRATDTQYF; DNA: TGCGCCAGCAGCTCGCCCCGTAGTAGCCCGGTCCGGGCCACAGATACGCAGTATTTT; D: .; J: TRBJ2-3; size: many; V: TRBV5-1
CDR3: CASSPPSDRYYEQYF; DNA: TGTGCCAGCTCACCACCCTCGGACAGATACTACGAGCAGTACTTC; D: .; J: TRBJ2-7; size: .; V: TRBV18
CDR3: CASSIGGATSYEQYF; DNA: TGTGCCAGTAGTATTGGGGGGGCTACCTCCTACGAGCAGTACTTC; D: .; J: TRBJ2-7; size: .; V: TRBV19
CDR3: CASSGLDSNSYNEQFF; DNA: TGTGCCAGCAGTGGCCTGGACAGTAACTCCTACAATGAGCAGTTCTTC; D: .; J: TRBJ2-1; size: .; V: TRBV6-6
CDR3: CASSYGLAGGPGETQYF; DNA: TGTGCCAGCAGCTACGGACTAGCGGGAGGGCCGGGAGAGACCCAGTACTTC; D: TRBD2; J: TRBJ2-5; size: .; V: TRBV2
CDR3: CASSQVAGGADTQYF; DNA: TGCGCCAGCAGCCAAGTGGCGGGAGGGGCAGATACGCAGTATTTT; D: TRBD2; J: TRBJ2-3; size: .; V: TRBV4-3
CDR3: CASSPGGRPIEQYF; DNA: TGTGCCAGCAGCCCAGGGGGAAGACCTATCGAGCAGTACTTC; D: TRBD1; J: TRBJ2-7; size: .; V: TRBV5-4
CDR3: CASSPGTSGRGPETQYF; DNA: TGTGCCAGCTCACCAGGGACTAGCGGGAGAGGGCCAGAGACCCAGTACTTC; D: TRBD2; J: TRBJ2-5; size: .; V: TRBV18
CDR3: CSASRTPGTYGYTF; DNA: TGCAGCGCCTCTCGGACGCCAGGGACCTATGGCTACACCTTC; D: .; J: TRBJ1-2; size: .; V: TRBV29-1
CDR3: CASKVRAGETYEQYF; DNA: TGTGCCAGCAAGGTCCGAGCGGGAGAAACCTACGAGCAGTACTTC; D: TRBD2; J: TRBJ2-7; size: few; V: TRBV7-2
CDR3: CASSLSTGANTGELFF; DNA: TGTGCCAGCAGTTTATCTACAGGGGCGAACACCGGGGAGCTGTTTTTT; D: TRBD1; J: TRBJ2-2; size: .; V: TRBV27